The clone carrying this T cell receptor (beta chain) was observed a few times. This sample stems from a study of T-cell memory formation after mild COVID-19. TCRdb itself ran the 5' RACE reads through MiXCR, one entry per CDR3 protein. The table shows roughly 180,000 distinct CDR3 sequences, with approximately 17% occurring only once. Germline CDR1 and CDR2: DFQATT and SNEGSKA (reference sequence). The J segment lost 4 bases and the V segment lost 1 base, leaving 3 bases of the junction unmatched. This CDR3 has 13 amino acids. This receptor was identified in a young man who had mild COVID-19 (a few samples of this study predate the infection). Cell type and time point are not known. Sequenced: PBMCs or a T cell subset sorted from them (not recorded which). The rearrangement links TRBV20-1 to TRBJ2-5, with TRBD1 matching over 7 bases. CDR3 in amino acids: CSARGTGIETQYF. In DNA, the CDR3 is TGCAGTGCTAGAGGGACAGGAATAGAGACCCAGTACTTC.